This is a list of T cell receptor beta chains from one sample in a study of T-cell reconstitution after alpha-beta-depleted transplantation in children. Each CDR3 protein gets one entry after TCRdb re-called the PCR reads with MiXCR. The sample records about 420,000 distinct CDR3 sequences, around 9.9% being singletons. Sample: PBMCs from the stem cell graft donor, taken from the stem cell graft. The receptors were sampled from a human donor who donated a stem cell graft to a child with acute myeloid leukemia. Each CDR3 is given with its conserved first and last residue. The order of the fields is J gene, clone size, V gene, CDR3 protein. Clone size is given for some rows only: seen once, a few or many times, or a class if the clone is expanded.

J: TRBJ2-3
size: few
V: TRBV20-1
CDR3: CSADRPSTDTQYF

J: TRBJ2-5
size: -
V: TRBV2
CDR3: CASSEGTSGETQYF

J: TRBJ2-5
size: many
V: TRBV5-5
CDR3: CASSLLGKETQYF

J: TRBJ2-5
size: -
V: TRBV7-2
CDR3: CASSLVAGSGETQYF

J: TRBJ2-5
size: few
V: TRBV12-3/TRBV12-4
CDR3: CASSLPGQGAWETQYF

J: TRBJ2-1
size: few
V: TRBV20-1
CDR3: CSAYSGDTNEQFF

J: TRBJ2-5
size: -
V: TRBV7-2
CDR3: CASSLAGRDGETQYF

J: TRBJ1-1
size: -
V: TRBV5-1
CDR3: CASSEQDSRTEAFF

J: TRBJ1-5
size: few
V: TRBV19
CDR3: CASSWDADQPQHF

J: TRBJ1-4
size: few
V: TRBV12-3/TRBV12-4
CDR3: CASSLKGPDKLFF

J: TRBJ2-7
size: few
V: TRBV27
CDR3: CASSLWPASSYEQYF

J: TRBJ1-1
size: many
V: TRBV9
CDR3: CASSRDFVGGNTEAFF

J: TRBJ1-3
size: few
V: TRBV12-3/TRBV12-4
CDR3: CASSPQDNSGNTIYF

J: TRBJ2-7
size: few
V: TRBV7-3
CDR3: CASSFGGEDEQYF

J: TRBJ2-2
size: few
V: TRBV5-1
CDR3: CASSLPTPGLVDTGELFF

J: TRBJ2-1
size: many
V: TRBV7-3
CDR3: CASSFTGGQYNEQFF

J: TRBJ1-1
size: -
V: TRBV29-1
CDR3: CSATRGAGTEAFF

J: TRBJ2-7
size: few
V: TRBV6-5
CDR3: CASSYAGGSYEQYF

J: TRBJ2-2
size: few
V: TRBV20-1
CDR3: CSAHGVGNTGELFF

J: TRBJ1-6
size: -
V: TRBV27
CDR3: CASSRDDSYNSPLHF

J: TRBJ1-4
size: few
V: TRBV7-2
CDR3: CASSRKINEKLFF

J: TRBJ2-5
size: -
V: TRBV7-2
CDR3: CASRESSGIQETQYF

J: TRBJ2-7
size: few
V: TRBV15
CDR3: CATSPGTAEGGEQYF

J: TRBJ2-1
size: few
V: TRBV11-2
CDR3: CASSAWSAGNEQFF

J: TRBJ2-6
size: -
V: TRBV3-1
CDR3: CASSRRTGPVSSGANVLTF

J: TRBJ2-5
size: -
V: TRBV12-3/TRBV12-4
CDR3: CASSPTSGSSIETQYF

J: TRBJ1-1
size: -
V: TRBV6-1
CDR3: CASSETGDTEAFF

J: TRBJ2-7
size: -
V: TRBV29-1
CDR3: CSVALGYEQYF

J: TRBJ2-6
size: -
V: TRBV12-3/TRBV12-4
CDR3: CASSFRGAGANVLTF

J: TRBJ1-2
size: -
V: TRBV20-1
CDR3: CSAHHREGNYGYTF

J: TRBJ2-5
size: few
V: TRBV29-1
CDR3: CSVVEHATYQETQYF

J: TRBJ1-5
size: few
V: TRBV27
CDR3: CASGQGRQPQHF

J: TRBJ1-5
size: many
V: TRBV9
CDR3: CASSVGGVNQPQHF

J: TRBJ1-1
size: -
V: TRBV11-3
CDR3: CASSQGPMNTEAFF

J: TRBJ1-1
size: -
V: TRBV29-1
CDR3: CSVVRWGAEAFF

J: TRBJ1-1
size: many
V: TRBV10-3
CDR3: CAISESGRAASTEAFF

J: TRBJ2-1
size: -
V: TRBV7-2
CDR3: CASSLTVRDEQFF

J: TRBJ2-3
size: few
V: TRBV5-4
CDR3: CASSFGTGEPDTQYF

J: TRBJ2-1
size: few
V: TRBV6-2/TRBV6-3
CDR3: CASSPGGAFLAGSGNEQFF

J: TRBJ2-1
size: -
V: TRBV15
CDR3: CATSREASSYNEQFF

J: TRBJ2-3
size: few
V: TRBV10-2
CDR3: CASTQLAATDTQYF

J: TRBJ2-7
size: -
V: TRBV29-1
CDR3: CSVEKTGEQYF

J: TRBJ2-3
size: -
V: TRBV29-1
CDR3: CSGARGPTGFVSDTQYF

J: TRBJ2-7
size: -
V: TRBV11-2
CDR3: CASSIHRDSLSYEQYF

J: TRBJ2-3
size: few
V: TRBV20-1
CDR3: CSAPEPGLSGFITDTQYF

J: TRBJ1-4
size: -
V: TRBV6-1
CDR3: CASRRVPTTQATNEKLFF

J: TRBJ2-2
size: many
V: TRBV7-2
CDR3: CASSRMNTGELFF

J: TRBJ2-3
size: few
V: TRBV5-1
CDR3: CASSGGPGGTDTQYF

J: TRBJ2-1
size: -
V: TRBV6-2/TRBV6-3
CDR3: CASSDPRMANEQFF

J: TRBJ2-1
size: few
V: TRBV25-1
CDR3: CASSESAARGQNNEQFF

J: TRBJ1-4
size: many
V: TRBV5-5
CDR3: CASSLGQDLEKLFF

J: TRBJ2-7
size: few
V: TRBV6-2/TRBV6-3
CDR3: CASRSSGYEQYF

J: TRBJ2-5
size: -
V: TRBV6-2/TRBV6-3
CDR3: CASRGEVRGPETQYF

J: TRBJ1-6
size: few
V: TRBV6-1
CDR3: CASIERGSNSPLHF

J: TRBJ2-5
size: -
V: TRBV2
CDR3: CASRPGTSRGETQYF